Shown below are 5 T cell receptor beta chains from a single sample sequenced in a study of blood T cell repertoires in COVID-19. Assay used: immunoSEQ multiplex PCR; TCRdb lists only in-frame clones, some missing. The sample holds fewer than 150,000 clones, about 86% seen once. Sequenced input: peripheral blood. These receptors came from a middle-aged woman with acute or convalescent COVID-19.

This chain connects TRBV12-5 to TRBJ1-1; D may be TRBD1 (6 bases). The CDR3 is 16 residues long. The V and J ends lost 5 bases and 4 bases respectively, with 20 bases between them. Germline CDR1 is LGHNT and CDR2 is FRNRAP. CDR3 nucleotides: TGTGCTAGTGGTCCCATTACCGGGGGGCGAGGCACTGAAGCTTTCTTT. It yields the protein CASGPITGGRGTEAFF.

V gene TRBV3-1 (or the pseudogene TRBV3-2) combines with J gene TRBJ1-5; D unclear. The CDR3 is 12 residues long. CDR1 and CDR2 (germline): LGHDT, YNNKEL (reference sequence). Between the trimmed V and J ends, which lost 6 bases and 7 bases, there was a span of 10 bases. The CDR3 loop is CASSLNRQPQHF. CDR3 DNA sequence: TGTGCCAGCAGTCTTAACCGGCAGCCCCAGCATTTT.

This clone has only one observation. The genes are TRBV4-1 and TRBJ2-7; tentative D call: TRBD1 (7 bases). CDR1 MGHRA and CDR2 YSYEKL come from the germline V gene. V was pared by 5 bases and J by 5 bases, with 19 bases between. The CDR3 extends over 15 amino acids. CDR3 sequence: CASSTLQGRQNEQYF. Written as DNA, the CDR3 is TGCGCCAGCAGCACCCTACAGGGGAGGCAGAACGAGCAGTACTTC.

This chain links TRBV19 with TRBJ1-3; D is unclear. Germline loops: CDR1 LNHDA, CDR2 SQIVND (reference sequence). Trimming pared 1 base from V and 3 bases from J, leaving 10 bases between. The CDR3 contains 15 residues. The CDR3 region is CASSIGVSVGNTIYF. CDR3 nucleotides: TGTGCCAGTAGTATAGGCGTCAGCGTTGGAAACACCATATATTTT.

This clone was detected once. V and J are TRBV7-2 and TRBJ2-7, with 7 bases that match TRBD1. CDR3 length: 15 residues. The V and J ends lost 4 bases and 3 bases, in that order; junction bases with no gene match: 9. Germline V gene sequence: CDR1 SGHTA, CDR2 FQGNSA. The CDR3 DNA reads as TGTGCCAGCAGCTCGACCGGGACAGCGGTCTACGAGCAGTACTTC. Protein product: CASSSTGTAVYEQYF.